The clone carrying this T cell receptor beta chain has more than one count but fewer than ten. The target antigen is unknown. The data originate from a study of beta chain features in type 1 diabetes. V shed 4 bases and J shed 9 bases, with 15 bases lying between them. The CDR3 runs to 13 residues. Germline CDR1 and CDR2: MNHNS and SASEGT. Findings of the study overall: For Type 1 diabetes patients, all four CD4+ subsets carried TCRB CDR3s that were moderately but significantly shorter. Insertions at VDJ junctions were less frequent in type 1 diabetes patients. These patients also deleted more nucleotides at the same junctions. Sequencing the cDNA could make cells with high TCR expression show up more than they should. The question left open here concerned HLA type influencing TCRB rearrangement.

The sequenced template was cDNA made from the entire isolated RNA. The repertoire was sequenced with immunoSEQ multiplex PCR; TCRdb's copy has only in-frame clones and lacks some. The sample records 900,000 or so clones, about a sixth being singletons. This receptor was identified in a woman under 30 in good health. The chain is built from TRBV6-1 and TRBJ2-5; D assignment may be TRBD1 or TRBD2 (5 bases each). Material for sequencing was naive CD4+ T cells from blood. CDR3 amino acids: CASSGGDGLAQYF. CDR3 nucleotide sequence: TGTGCCAGCAGTGGAGGGGACGGATTGGCCCAGTACTTC.